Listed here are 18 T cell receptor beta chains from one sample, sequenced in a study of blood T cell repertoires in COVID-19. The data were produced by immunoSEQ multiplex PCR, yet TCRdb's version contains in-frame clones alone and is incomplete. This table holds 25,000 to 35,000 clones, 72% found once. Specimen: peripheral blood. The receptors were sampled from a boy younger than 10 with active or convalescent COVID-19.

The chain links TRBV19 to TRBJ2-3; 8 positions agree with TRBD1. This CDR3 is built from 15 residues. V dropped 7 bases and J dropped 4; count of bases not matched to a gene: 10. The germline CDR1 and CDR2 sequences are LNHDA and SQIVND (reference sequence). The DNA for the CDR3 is TGTGCCAGTACCCCAGGGGACAGGCTCGCAGATACGCAGTATTTT. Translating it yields CASTPGDRLADTQYF.

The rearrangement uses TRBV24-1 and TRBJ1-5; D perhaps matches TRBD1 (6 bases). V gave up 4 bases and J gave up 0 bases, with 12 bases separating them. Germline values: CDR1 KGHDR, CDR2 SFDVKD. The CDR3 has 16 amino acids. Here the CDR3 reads CATSEGGRYSNQPQHF. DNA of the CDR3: TGTGCCACCAGTGAGGGGGGGCGATATAGCAATCAGCCCCAGCATTTT.

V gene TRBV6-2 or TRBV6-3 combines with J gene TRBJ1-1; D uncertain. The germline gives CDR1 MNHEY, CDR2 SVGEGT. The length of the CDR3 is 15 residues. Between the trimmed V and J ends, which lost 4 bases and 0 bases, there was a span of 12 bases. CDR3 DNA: TGTGCCAGCAGTTCCCGAGTCCGGGTGAACACTGAAGCTTTCTTT. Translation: CASSSRVRVNTEAFF.

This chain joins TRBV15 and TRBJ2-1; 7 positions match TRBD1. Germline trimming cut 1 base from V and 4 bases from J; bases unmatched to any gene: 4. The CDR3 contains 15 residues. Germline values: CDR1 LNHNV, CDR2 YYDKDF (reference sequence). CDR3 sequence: CATSRVAGGYNEQFF. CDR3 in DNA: TGTGCCACCAGCAGAGTCGCAGGGGGATACAATGAGCAGTTCTTC.

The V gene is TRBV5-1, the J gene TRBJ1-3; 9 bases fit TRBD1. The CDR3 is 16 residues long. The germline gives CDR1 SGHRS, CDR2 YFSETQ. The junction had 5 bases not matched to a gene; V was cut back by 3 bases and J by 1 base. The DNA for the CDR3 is TGCGCCAGCAGCTACTCCGGGACAGGGTCTGGAAACACCATATATTTT. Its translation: CASSYSGTGSGNTIYF.

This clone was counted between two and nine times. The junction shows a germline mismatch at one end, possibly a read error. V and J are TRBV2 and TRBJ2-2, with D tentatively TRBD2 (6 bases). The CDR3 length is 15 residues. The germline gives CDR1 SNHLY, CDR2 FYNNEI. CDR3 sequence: CASTLGGKRHRGAVF. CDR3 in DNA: TGTGCCAGCACCCTGGGGGGAAAAAGGCACCGGGGAGCTGTTTTT.

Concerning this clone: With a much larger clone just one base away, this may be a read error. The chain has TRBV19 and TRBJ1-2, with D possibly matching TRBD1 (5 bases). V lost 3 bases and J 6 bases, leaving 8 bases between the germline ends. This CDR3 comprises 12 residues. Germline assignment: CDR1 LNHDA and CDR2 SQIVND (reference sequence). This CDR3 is CASSISRDGYTF. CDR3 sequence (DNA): TGTGCCAGTAGTATCTCCAGGGATGGCTACACCTTC.

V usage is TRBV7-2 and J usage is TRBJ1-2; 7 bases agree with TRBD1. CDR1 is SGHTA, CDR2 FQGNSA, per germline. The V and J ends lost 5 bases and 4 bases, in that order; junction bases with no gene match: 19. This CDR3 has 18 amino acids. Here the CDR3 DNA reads TGTGCCAGCAGCATCTACTTGAAGACGCCGGGACAGATCTATGGCTACACCTTC. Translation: CASSIYLKTPGQIYGYTF.

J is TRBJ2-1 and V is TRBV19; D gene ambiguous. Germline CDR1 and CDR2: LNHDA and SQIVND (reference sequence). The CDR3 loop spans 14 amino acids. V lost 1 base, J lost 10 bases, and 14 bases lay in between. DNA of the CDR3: TGTGCCAGTAGTATAGGGCTATTTCTGGGCGAGCAGTTCTTC. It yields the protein CASSIGLFLGEQFF.

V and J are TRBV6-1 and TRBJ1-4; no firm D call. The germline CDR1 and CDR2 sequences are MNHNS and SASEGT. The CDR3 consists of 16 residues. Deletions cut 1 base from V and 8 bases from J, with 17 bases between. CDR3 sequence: CASSEDIGSGVEKLFF. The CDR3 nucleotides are TGTGCCAGCAGTGAAGATATTGGGAGTGGGGTGGAAAAACTGTTTTTT.

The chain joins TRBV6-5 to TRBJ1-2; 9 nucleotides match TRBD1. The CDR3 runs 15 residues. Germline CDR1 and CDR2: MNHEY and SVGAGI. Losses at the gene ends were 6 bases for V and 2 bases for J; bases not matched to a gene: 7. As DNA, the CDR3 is TGTGCCAGCAGGGCGGGGACAGGGATCAACTATGGCTACACCTTC. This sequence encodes CASRAGTGINYGYTF.

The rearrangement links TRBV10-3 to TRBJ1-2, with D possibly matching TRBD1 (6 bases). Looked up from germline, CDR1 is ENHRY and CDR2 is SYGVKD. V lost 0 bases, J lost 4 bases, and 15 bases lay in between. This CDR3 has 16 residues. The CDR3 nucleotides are TGTGCCATCAGTGAGTCGACGGGCAGGGGTGCCTATGGCTACACCTTC. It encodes CAISESTGRGAYGYTF.

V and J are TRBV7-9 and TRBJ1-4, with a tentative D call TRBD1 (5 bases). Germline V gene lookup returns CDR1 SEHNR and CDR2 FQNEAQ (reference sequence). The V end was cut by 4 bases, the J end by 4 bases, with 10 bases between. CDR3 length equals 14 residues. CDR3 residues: CASSSTANNEKLFF. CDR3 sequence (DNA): TGTGCCAGCAGCTCGACAGCAAATAATGAAAAACTGTTTTTT.

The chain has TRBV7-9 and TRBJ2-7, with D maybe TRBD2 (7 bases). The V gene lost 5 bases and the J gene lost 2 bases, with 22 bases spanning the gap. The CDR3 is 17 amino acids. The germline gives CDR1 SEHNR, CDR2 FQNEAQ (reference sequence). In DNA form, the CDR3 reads TGTGCCAGCAGCCCGACAGGAATCGGAGCGGGGACCTACGAGCAGTACTTC. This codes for CASSPTGIGAGTYEQYF.

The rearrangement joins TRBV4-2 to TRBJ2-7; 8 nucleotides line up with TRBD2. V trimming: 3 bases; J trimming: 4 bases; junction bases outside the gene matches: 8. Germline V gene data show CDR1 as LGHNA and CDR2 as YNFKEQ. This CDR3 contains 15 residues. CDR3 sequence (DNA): TGTGCCAGCAGCCAGGCCGGGGGGGCGGGTTACGAGCAGTACTTC. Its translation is CASSQAGGAGYEQYF.

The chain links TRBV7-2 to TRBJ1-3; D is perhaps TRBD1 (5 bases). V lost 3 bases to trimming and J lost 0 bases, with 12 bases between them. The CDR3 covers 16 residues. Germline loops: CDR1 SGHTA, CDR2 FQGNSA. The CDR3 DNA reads TGTGCCAGCAGCTTCGACAGAACCCCCTCTGGAAACACCATATATTTT. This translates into CASSFDRTPSGNTIYF.

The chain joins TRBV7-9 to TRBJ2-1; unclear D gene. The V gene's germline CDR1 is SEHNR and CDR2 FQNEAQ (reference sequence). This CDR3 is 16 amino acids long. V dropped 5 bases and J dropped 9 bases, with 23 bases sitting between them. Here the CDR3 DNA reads TGTGCCAGCAGCCCCCCCTTTCGGTTAGCCCAAGGTGAGCAGTTCTTC. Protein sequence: CASSPPFRLAQGEQFF.

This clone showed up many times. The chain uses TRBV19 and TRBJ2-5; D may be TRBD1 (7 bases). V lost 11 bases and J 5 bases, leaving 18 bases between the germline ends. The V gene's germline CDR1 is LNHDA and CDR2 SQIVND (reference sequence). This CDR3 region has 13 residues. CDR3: CAGNSTGRETQYF. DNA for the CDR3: TGTGCCGGTAATTCGACAGGGAGGGAGACCCAGTACTTC.